Shown below are 25 T cell receptor beta chains from a single sample sequenced in a study of T cell responses to AZD1222 COVID-19 vaccine. Produced via immunoSEQ multiplex PCR; TCRdb's table is partial and in-frame only. The table includes 150,000 to 250,000 clones, roughly nine tenths detected once. The source material was peripheral blood, sampled 28 days after the second AZD1222 dose. The receptor source for this set is an adult who received the AZD1222 COVID-19 vaccine.

Comment on this clone: Within the sample, other DNA sequences also encode this same CDR3. This rearrangement joins TRBV5-1 to TRBJ2-2; D ambiguous. The V and J ends lost 0 bases and 8 bases respectively, with 5 bases between them. The germline V gene encodes CDR1 SGHRS and CDR2 YFSETQ. The CDR3 has 12 residues. In nucleotides, the CDR3 is TGCGCCAGCAGCTTGGTTTTGGGGGAGCTGTTTTTT. It codes for CASSLVLGELFF.

This rearrangement joins TRBV7-9 to TRBJ1-2, with no clear D. Germline lookup yields CDR1 SEHNR and CDR2 FQNEAQ (reference sequence). Trimming left V 1 base short and J 4 bases short, with 4 bases between. The CDR3 loop spans 12 amino acids. The CDR3 loop reads CASSLGAYGYTF. The CDR3 coding sequence is TGTGCCAGCAGCTTAGGAGCCTATGGCTACACCTTC.

This chain links TRBV5-1 with TRBJ2-1, with 8 bases identical to TRBD1. This CDR3 is 14 amino acids long. V was clipped by 4 bases and J by 7 bases; unmatched bases: 7. Germline V gene sequence: CDR1 SGHRS, CDR2 YFSETQ. This CDR3 reads CASSEGQEGNEQFF. The DNA of the CDR3 is TGCGCCAGCAGCGAGGGACAGGAGGGAAATGAGCAGTTCTTC. The whole variable domain, filled in from reference TRBV5-1 and TRBJ2-1, reads KAGVTQTPRYLIKTRGQQVTLSCSPISGHRSVSWYQQTPGQGLQFLFEYFSETQRNKGNFPGRFSGRQFSNSRSEMNVSTLELGDSALYLCASSEGQEGNEQFFGPGTRLTVL.

The CDR3 reads CASGAPKGANTEAFF. The CDR3 DNA reads as TGTGCCAGCGGAGCCCCAAAGGGAGCGAACACTGAAGCTTTCTTT. The chain links TRBV19 to TRBJ1-1; D call uncertain. The CDR3 runs 15 residues. The V gene's germline CDR1 is LNHDA and CDR2 SQIVND (reference sequence). V was cut by 9 bases and J by 1 base, with 18 bases left in between.

The CDR3 sequence is CASSSPGAGKDEQYF. CDR3 DNA sequence: TGTGCCAGCAGTTCCCCGGGGGCAGGGAAGGACGAGCAGTACTTC. This chain uses TRBV27 with TRBJ2-7, with D perhaps matching TRBD1 or TRBD2 (6 bases each). Germline CDR1 MNHEY, CDR2 SMNVEV (reference sequence). Trimming stripped 4 bases from V and 5 bases from J, with 18 bases between. This CDR3 has 15 amino acids.

V is TRBV18 and J is TRBJ1-5, with D possibly TRBD1 on 6 matching bases. The germline V gene has CDR1 KGHSH and CDR2 LQKENI. This CDR3 comprises 15 residues. Trimming took off 4 bases at V and 6 bases at J, with 16 bases between the two ends. CDR3 loop: CASSLSSGRGQPQHF. CDR3 nucleotides: TGTGCCAGCTCACTATCTTCGGGCAGGGGTCAGCCCCAGCATTTT.

This clone was recorded a few times. The rearrangement uses TRBV27 and TRBJ2-2, with D maybe TRBD1 (7 bases). There are 13 residues in the CDR3. V gave up 6 bases and J gave up 6 bases, with 11 bases separating them. Germline V CDR1 and CDR2: MNHEY, SMNVEV (reference sequence). CDR3 protein: CASRTGEAGELFF. CDR3 DNA: TGTGCCAGCAGAACAGGGGAGGCCGGGGAGCTGTTTTTT.

The genes are TRBV3-1 (or the pseudogene TRBV3-2) and TRBJ1-6; D perhaps matches TRBD1 (5 bases). The V gene's germline CDR1 is LGHDT and CDR2 YNNKEL (reference sequence). CDR3 length: 14 amino acids. V was cut by 2 bases and J by 7 bases, with 9 bases left in between. In DNA, the CDR3 is TGTGCCAGCAGCCAACCAGGGTTCAATTCACCCCTCCACTTT. Protein product: CASSQPGFNSPLHF.

The chain links TRBV9 to TRBJ1-4; D call uncertain. CDR3 size: 12 residues. Germline V gives CDR1 SGDLS, CDR2 YYNGEE. Trimming cost V 3 bases and J 4 bases, with 4 bases left between them. CDR3 DNA sequence: TGTGCCAGCAGCGCCCATAATGAAAAACTGTTTTTT. This codes for CASSAHNEKLFF.

V usage is TRBV19 and J usage is TRBJ2-7, with TRBD1 identical over 7 bases. Germline loops: CDR1 LNHDA, CDR2 SQIVND (reference sequence). The V and J ends lost 4 bases and 0 bases, in that order; junction bases with no gene match: 3. The CDR3 contains 14 residues. This chain's CDR3 is CASSRAGGSYEQYF. CDR3 coding DNA: TGTGCCAGTAGTAGGGCAGGGGGCTCCTACGAGCAGTACTTC.

The CDR3 loop is CASTSGGPSYEQYF. The CDR3, as DNA: TGTGCCAGCACCTCCGGCGGACCCTCCTACGAGCAGTACTTC. The chain has TRBV6-6 and TRBJ2-7; D is unresolved. V was clipped by 7 bases and J by 0 bases, with 13 bases between them. Germline V CDR1 and CDR2: MNHNY, SVGAGI (reference sequence). The CDR3 contains 14 residues.

The chain is built from TRBV24-1 and TRBJ2-2, with a possible D match to TRBD2 (6 bases). The CDR3 contains 14 residues. From germline, CDR1 is KGHDR and CDR2 SFDVKD. Trimming removed 9 bases from V and 3 bases from J, with 13 bases in between. CDR3 loop: CATGRPGDTGELFF. Here the CDR3 DNA reads TGTGCCACCGGGAGACCGGGGGACACCGGGGAGCTGTTTTTT.

J is TRBJ2-1 and V is TRBV11-3; 7 nucleotides match TRBD1. V dropped 3 bases and J dropped 14; count of bases not matched to a gene: 4. Germline V gene sequence: CDR1 SGHNT, CDR2 YENEEA. The CDR3 consists of 11 residues. The CDR3 DNA follows: TGTGCCAGCAGCTTCAGAGACAGGGAGTTCTTC. Protein: CASSFRDREFF.

The J gene is TRBJ2-7, the V gene TRBV30; D might be TRBD2 (5 bases). With 0 bases removed from V and 6 bases from J, the gap between germline ends came to 9 bases. Germline V gene data show CDR1 as GTSNPN and CDR2 as SVGIG (reference sequence). CDR3 length equals 12 residues. CDR3: CAWSVREGEQYF. In DNA, the CDR3 is TGTGCCTGGAGTGTACGGGAAGGCGAGCAGTACTTC.

The rearrangement links TRBV7-9 to TRBJ1-2; D is possibly TRBD1 (6 bases). Germline assignment: CDR1 SEHNR and CDR2 FQNEAQ (reference sequence). V lost 6 bases and J 6 bases, leaving 14 bases between the germline ends. This CDR3 comprises 13 residues. The CDR3 sequence: CASSQPSGDGYTF. In DNA form, the CDR3 reads TGTGCCAGCAGTCAACCCTCAGGGGATGGCTACACCTTC.

This clone was recorded a few times. V gene TRBV16 combines with J gene TRBJ2-1, with 7 positions matching TRBD1. V shed 0 bases and J 3 bases; nucleotides not matched to a gene: 5. The CDR3 contains 16 residues. Germline V gene data show CDR1 as KGHSY and CDR2 as FQNENV. The CDR3 DNA sequence: TGTGCCAGCAGCCAATCGGGTCGGGACAGCTACAATGAGCAGTTCTTC. Its translation is CASSQSGRDSYNEQFF.

The rearrangement joins TRBV29-1 to TRBJ1-1; D is ambiguous. Germline loops: CDR1 SQVTM, CDR2 ANQGSEA. The CDR3 extends over 13 amino acids. Trimming removed 5 bases from V and 5 bases from J, with 15 bases in between. CDR3 amino acids: CSVTTLGRTEAFF. Here the CDR3 DNA reads TGCAGCGTTACGACCTTGGGCAGGACTGAAGCTTTCTTT. The full variable domain, its missing parts supplied by reference TRBV29-1 and TRBJ1-1, is SAVISQKPSRDICQRGTSLTIQCQVDSQVTMMFWYRQQPGQSLTLIATANQGSEATYESGFVIDKFPISRPNLTFSTLTVSNMSPEDSSIYLCSVTTLGRTEAFFGQGTRLTVV.

The rearrangement uses TRBV6-5 and TRBJ2-6; D is uncertain. Germline CDR1 and CDR2: MNHEY and SVGAGI. The V and J ends lost 5 bases and 0 bases respectively, with 5 bases between them. The CDR3 is 14 residues long. The CDR3 reads CASSPVSGANVLTF. CDR3 nucleotide sequence: TGTGCCAGCAGTCCAGTCTCTGGGGCCAACGTCCTGACTTTC.

This chain's CDR3 is CASSQDAEGVHSPLHF. CDR3 nucleotide sequence: TGCGCCAGCAGCCAAGATGCGGAAGGGGTTCATTCACCCCTCCACTTT. The chain is built from TRBV4-3 and TRBJ1-6; TRBD1 might be the D (5 bases). CDR1 is LGHNA and CDR2 is YSLEER in the germline V gene. V lost 0 bases and J lost 8, with 14 bases in between. CDR3 length: 16 residues.

The rearrangement links TRBV28 to TRBJ1-5, with D unresolved. CDR3 size: 13 residues. With 7 bases removed from V and 9 bases from J, the gap between germline ends came to 16 bases. From germline, CDR1 is MDHEN and CDR2 SYDVKM. CDR3 loop: CASTRLLFAPQHF. The CDR3, as DNA: TGTGCCAGCACAAGACTTTTGTTTGCGCCCCAGCATTTT.

The chain uses TRBV7-3 and TRBJ1-1; D remains unclear. CDR1 and CDR2 (germline): SGHTA, FQGTGA. The CDR3 loop spans 16 amino acids. V was clipped by 1 base and J by 0 bases, with 12 bases between them. This CDR3 is CASSLMGASMNTEAFF. Written as DNA, the CDR3 is TGTGCCAGCAGCTTAATGGGTGCGAGTATGAACACTGAAGCTTTCTTT. The full variable domain, with the rest looked up from reference TRBV7-3 and TRBJ1-1, is GAGVSQTPSNKVTEKGKYVELRCDPISGHTALYWYRQSLGQGPEFLIYFQGTGAADDSGLPNDRFFAVRPEGSVSTLKIQRTERGDSAVYLCASSLMGASMNTEAFFGQGTRLTVV.

The CDR3 bases are TGTGCCAGCAGCTGGATAGGCAGAGACTACGAGCAGTACTTC. Amino acid sequence: CASSWIGRDYEQYF. The rearrangement uses TRBV7-2 and TRBJ2-7; D call uncertain. V gave up 4 bases and J gave up 3 bases, with 13 bases separating them. This CDR3 region has 14 residues. CDR1 and CDR2 (germline): SGHTA, FQGNSA.

This rearrangement joins TRBV3-1 (or the pseudogene TRBV3-2) to TRBJ1-2, with TRBD1 matching over 7 bases. V lost 4 bases and J lost 2; bases outside the gene matches: 4. This CDR3 contains 14 residues. Germline V CDR1 and CDR2: LGHDT, YNNKEL (reference sequence). CDR3 residues: CASSRGGQNYGYTF. CDR3 nucleotide sequence: TGTGCCAGCAGCCGAGGGGGACAGAACTATGGCTACACCTTC.

The V gene is TRBV7-8, the J gene TRBJ1-1; TRBD1 matches at 8 bases. Looked up from germline, CDR1 is SGHVS and CDR2 is FQNEAQ. The CDR3 is 16 amino acids. The junction had 16 bases not matched to a gene; V was cut back by 6 bases and J by 7 bases. Here the CDR3 DNA reads TGTGCCAGCAGAGATGCCGGGACAGGTCCTCCCCTTGAAGCTTTCTTT. It yields the protein CASRDAGTGPPLEAFF.

In this sample, this clone turned up a few times. The rearrangement uses TRBV18 and TRBJ2-7, with D hard to call. Germline CDR1 is KGHSH and CDR2 is LQKENI. Trimming left V 1 base short and J 7 bases short, with 11 bases between. The CDR3 spans 13 residues. The CDR3 bases are TGTGCCAGCTCACCACAGAGGAACAGAGAGCAGTACTTC. This encodes CASSPQRNREQYF.